This T cell receptor beta chain appears in the sequencing data of a study of T cells in Graves' hyperthyroidism and ophthalmopathy. Pregnant or lactating patients were excluded, as were those with uncontrolled infection or other autoimmune disease. Clinical symptoms, serum thyroxine, TRAb, thyroid ultrasound and orbital computed tomography informed diagnoses. Broader study findings: A median around 6.8 months before onset, the model predicted ophthalmopathy. Separating ophthalmopathy from stable hyperthyroidism was achieved by a 13 V-J model.

Trimming left V 3 bases short and J 4 bases short, with 12 bases between. Germline assignment: CDR1 ENHRY and CDR2 SYGVKD. This CDR3 contains 14 residues. This clonotype was observed at least ten times. Its cognate antigen is unknown. Amplified TCR beta CDR3 regions derived from RNA transcripts. With the HTBI primer set, the TCR CDR3 went through a first round of RT-PCR. TCRdb called the multiplex PCR reads again in MiXCR, with one record for every CDR3 protein. The table shows about 270,000 distinct CDR3 sequences, with roughly 22% occurring only once. The sequenced sample was blood. The V call is TRBV10-3, the J call TRBJ1-2, with TRBD1 as a possible D gene (6 bases). This clonotype was sampled from a woman aged 40-49 years with Graves' ophthalmopathy. CDR3 in DNA: TGTGCCATCAGTGAAACAGGAGGGGGCTATGGCTACACCTTC. It is translated as CAISETGGGYGYTF.